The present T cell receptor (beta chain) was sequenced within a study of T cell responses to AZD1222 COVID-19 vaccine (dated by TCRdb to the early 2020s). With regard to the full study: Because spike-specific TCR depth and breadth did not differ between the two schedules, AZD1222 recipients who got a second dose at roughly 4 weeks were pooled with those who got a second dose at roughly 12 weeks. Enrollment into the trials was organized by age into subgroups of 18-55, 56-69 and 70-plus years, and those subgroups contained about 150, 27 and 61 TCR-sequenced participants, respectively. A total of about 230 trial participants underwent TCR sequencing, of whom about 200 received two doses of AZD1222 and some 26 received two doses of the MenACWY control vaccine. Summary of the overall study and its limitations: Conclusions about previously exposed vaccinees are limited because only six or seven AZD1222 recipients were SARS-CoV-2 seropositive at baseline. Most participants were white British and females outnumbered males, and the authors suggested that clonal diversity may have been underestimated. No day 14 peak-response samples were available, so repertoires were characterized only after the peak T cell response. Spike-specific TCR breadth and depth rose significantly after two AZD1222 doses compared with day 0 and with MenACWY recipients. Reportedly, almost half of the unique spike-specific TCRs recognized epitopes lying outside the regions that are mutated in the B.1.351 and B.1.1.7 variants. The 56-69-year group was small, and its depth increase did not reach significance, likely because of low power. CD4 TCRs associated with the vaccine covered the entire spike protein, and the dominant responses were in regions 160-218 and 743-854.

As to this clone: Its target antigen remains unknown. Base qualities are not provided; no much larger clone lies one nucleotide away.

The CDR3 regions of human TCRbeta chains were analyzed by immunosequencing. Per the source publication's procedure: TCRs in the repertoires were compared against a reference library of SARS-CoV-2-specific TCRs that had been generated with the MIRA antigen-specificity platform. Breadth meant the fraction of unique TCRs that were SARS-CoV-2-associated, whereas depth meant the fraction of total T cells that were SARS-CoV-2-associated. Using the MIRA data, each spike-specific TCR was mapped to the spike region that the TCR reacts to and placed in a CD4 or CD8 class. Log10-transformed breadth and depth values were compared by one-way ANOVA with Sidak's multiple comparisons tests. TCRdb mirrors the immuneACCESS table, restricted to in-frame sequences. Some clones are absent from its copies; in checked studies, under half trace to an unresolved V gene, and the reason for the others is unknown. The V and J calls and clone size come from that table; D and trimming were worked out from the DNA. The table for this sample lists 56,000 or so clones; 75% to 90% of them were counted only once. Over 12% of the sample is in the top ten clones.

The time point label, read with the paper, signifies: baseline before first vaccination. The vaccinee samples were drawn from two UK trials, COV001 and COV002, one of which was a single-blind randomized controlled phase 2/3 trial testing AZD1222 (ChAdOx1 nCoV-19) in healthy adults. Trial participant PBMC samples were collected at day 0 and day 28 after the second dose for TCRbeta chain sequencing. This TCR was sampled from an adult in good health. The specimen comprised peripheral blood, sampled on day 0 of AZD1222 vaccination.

CDR3 reads: CASSLVLGLPYNEQFF. The DNA reads TGTGCCAGCAGCTTAGTTCTTGGGCTTCCCTACAATGAGCAGTTCTTC. The sequence joins TRBV7-9 to TRBJ2-1, with no D gene named confidently. V lost 1 base and J lost 2 bases; the stretch between them is 12 bases long. Taken from cysteine to phenylalanine, the CDR3 has 16 residues. The only DNA kept is the CDR3, 48 bases in frame from the first base. CDR1 and CDR2, looked up from the germline V gene (reference sequence), are SEHNR and FQNEAQ.